The rows below give T cell receptor beta chains drawn from one sample of a study of CXCR3-negative and CXCR3-positive naive CD8 T cells. TCRdb reprocessed the 5' RACE reads and reports one entry per CDR3 protein, with no DNA. The listing contains around 160,000 distinct CDR3 sequences. The sample was naive CXCR3+ CD8+ T cells from blood. The receptors derive from a human donor in good health. Some clones in this sample may be carry-over from other donors' samples. Each CDR3 is given with its conserved first and last residue.

j_call: TRBJ2-5
v_call: TRBV28
cdr3_aa: CASSFKFQETQYF

j_call: TRBJ1-3
v_call: TRBV6-5
cdr3_aa: CASSYSVSSGNTIYF

j_call: TRBJ2-7
v_call: TRBV28
cdr3_aa: CASSSRRTSGEQYF

j_call: TRBJ1-1
v_call: TRBV29-1
cdr3_aa: CSAYGQGVEAFF

j_call: TRBJ2-2
v_call: TRBV12-3/TRBV12-4
cdr3_aa: CASSSPSGRQGDENTGELFF

j_call: TRBJ1-1
v_call: TRBV7-8
cdr3_aa: CASPPNDRGFYTEAFF

j_call: TRBJ2-7
v_call: TRBV14
cdr3_aa: CASSRRGPLYEQYF

j_call: TRBJ1-5
v_call: TRBV4-2
cdr3_aa: CASSAREGSNQPQHF

j_call: TRBJ2-7
v_call: TRBV12-3/TRBV12-4
cdr3_aa: CASSLNIFYEQYF

j_call: TRBJ2-1
v_call: TRBV4-3
cdr3_aa: CASSQDVASGGSSEQFF

j_call: TRBJ1-1
v_call: TRBV29-1
cdr3_aa: CSVLPQGRRGAFF

j_call: TRBJ2-1
v_call: TRBV20-1
cdr3_aa: CSARDPGTGGTEQFF

j_call: TRBJ2-1
v_call: TRBV6-5
cdr3_aa: CASGYRVNEQFF

j_call: TRBJ2-5
v_call: TRBV29-1
cdr3_aa: CSVEVLKGFRKATQYF

j_call: TRBJ2-1
v_call: TRBV4-3
cdr3_aa: CASSQDGASGGISYNEQFF

j_call: TRBJ1-1
v_call: TRBV29-1
cdr3_aa: CSVEAGGRSTEAFF

j_call: TRBJ2-3
v_call: TRBV9
cdr3_aa: CASSVAGGLHSTDTQYF

j_call: TRBJ2-7
v_call: TRBV7-2
cdr3_aa: CASSLIRVPYEQYF

j_call: TRBJ2-7
v_call: TRBV29-1
cdr3_aa: CSVEDRGVTYEQYF

j_call: TRBJ2-2
v_call: TRBV5-1
cdr3_aa: CASSSSGTDGELFF

j_call: TRBJ2-5
v_call: TRBV7-9
cdr3_aa: CASSQGGSDREKETQYF

j_call: TRBJ1-1
v_call: TRBV4-1
cdr3_aa: CASSHGLRGGTEAFF

j_call: TRBJ1-2
v_call: TRBV7-6
cdr3_aa: CASSPAGQGNGYTF

j_call: TRBJ2-5
v_call: TRBV7-2
cdr3_aa: CASSLGVSQETQYF

j_call: TRBJ2-2
v_call: TRBV11-2
cdr3_aa: CASSALNTGELFF

j_call: TRBJ2-1
v_call: TRBV19
cdr3_aa: CATTPDSYNEQFF

j_call: TRBJ2-1
v_call: TRBV7-2
cdr3_aa: CASSSPAGGSSSYNEQFF

j_call: TRBJ2-1
v_call: TRBV6-2/TRBV6-3
cdr3_aa: CASSPGLNNEQFF

j_call: TRBJ2-3
v_call: TRBV6-6
cdr3_aa: CASSYSGGSTDTQYF

j_call: TRBJ2-3
v_call: TRBV12-3/TRBV12-4
cdr3_aa: CASSSGGAGGTDTQYF

j_call: TRBJ2-5
v_call: TRBV29-1
cdr3_aa: CSVVSGAVKETQYF

j_call: TRBJ2-5
v_call: TRBV20-1
cdr3_aa: CSARDAGLASQETQYF

j_call: TRBJ2-7
v_call: TRBV10-1
cdr3_aa: CASSDTGEQYF

j_call: TRBJ2-7
v_call: TRBV5-5
cdr3_aa: CASSWGPTYEQYF

j_call: TRBJ2-7
v_call: TRBV9
cdr3_aa: CASSSGSEQYF

j_call: TRBJ2-7
v_call: TRBV27
cdr3_aa: CASRGTGGYEQYF

j_call: TRBJ1-5
v_call: TRBV7-8
cdr3_aa: CASSLEDSSNQPQHF

j_call: TRBJ1-4
v_call: TRBV27
cdr3_aa: CASSPLPGVEEKLFF

j_call: TRBJ1-5
v_call: TRBV10-3
cdr3_aa: CAISDTSNQPQHF

j_call: TRBJ2-7
v_call: TRBV29-1
cdr3_aa: CSVSSGSGYEQYF

j_call: TRBJ1-1
v_call: TRBV28
cdr3_aa: CASHSRGQTEAFF